The 16 T cell receptor beta chains below were found in one sample sequenced in a study of T cell repertoires in cytomegalovirus infection. One entry per CDR3 protein, called by TCRdb with MiXCR from the reads. The sample carries about 920,000 distinct CDR3 sequences, roughly 31% recorded once. These receptors have no identified antigens. The material sequenced was cultured CD8+ T cells from PBMCs, taken from culture after CMV antigen stimulation. These receptors were collected from a human donor in good health (CMV status not recorded). Some clones in this sample may be carry-over from other donors' samples.

CDR3 in amino acids: CATSTLPGATNEKLFF. The CDR3 DNA sequence: TGTGCCACCAGCACCCTGCCCGGGGCAACTAATGAAAAACTGTTTTTT. The chain couples TRBV15 to TRBJ1-4; no reliable D call. V dropped 4 bases and J dropped 0 bases, with 12 bases sitting between them. There are 16 residues in the CDR3. Germline-derived CDR1 and CDR2 are LNHNV and YYDKDF (reference sequence).

This clonotype was seen a few times. The CDR3 protein is CASSVLDRNNEQFF. DNA for the CDR3: TGTGCCAGCAGTGTACTGGACAGAAACAATGAGCAGTTCTTC. The chain has TRBV6-1 and TRBJ2-1; D may be TRBD1 (6 bases). V was clipped by 4 bases and J by 5 bases, with 12 bases between them. This CDR3 has 14 amino acids. Germline loops: CDR1 MNHNS, CDR2 SASEGT.

The V call is TRBV15, the J call TRBJ2-7; D may be TRBD1 (6 bases). This CDR3 has 14 amino acids. Germline V lookup: CDR1 LNHNV, CDR2 YYDKDF (reference sequence). With 5 bases removed from V and 2 bases from J, the gap between germline ends came to 13 bases. CDR3 nucleotide sequence: TGTGCCACCAGCGATATCGACAGGACCTACGAGCAGTACTTC. It encodes CATSDIDRTYEQYF.

The genes are TRBV29-1 and TRBJ1-2; D unresolved. CDR3 length: 12 amino acids. V gave up 1 base and J gave up 4 bases, with 7 bases separating them. CDR1 SQVTM and CDR2 ANQGSEA come from the germline V gene. This chain's CDR3 is CSVEAPVYGYTF. The CDR3 nucleotides read TGCAGCGTTGAAGCTCCGGTCTATGGCTACACCTTC.

In its sample, this clonotype was seen a few times. V gene TRBV9 combines with J gene TRBJ2-3; 15 bases fit TRBD2. The V and J ends lost 4 bases and 6 bases, in that order; junction bases with no gene match: 18. Germline CDR1 reads SGDLS; CDR2 reads YYNGEE. CDR3 length: 20 residues. The CDR3 bases are TGTGCCAGCAGCAACCCCAGGACTAGCGGGGGGGCCGGGCCCCAGGATACGCAGTATTTT. It specifies CASSNPRTSGGAGPQDTQYF. The full variable domain, its missing parts supplied by reference TRBV9 and TRBJ2-3, is DSGVTQTPKHLITATGQRVTLRCSPRSGDLSVYWYQQSLDQGLQFLIQYYNGEERAKGNILERFSAQQFPDLHSELNLSSLELGDSALYFCASSNPRTSGGAGPQDTQYFGPGTRLTVL.

This clonotype was detected once. Germline is not matched at one junction end, which may reflect a read error. V gene TRBV7-3 combines with J gene TRBJ2-3; 8 positions match TRBD2. The CDR3 runs to 15 residues. CDR1 and CDR2 (germline): SGHTA, FQGTGA. This chain's CDR3 is CTSSLRRGGTDTQYF. DNA of the CDR3: TGTACCAGCAGCTTAAGGCGGGGGGGCACAGATACGCAGTATTTT.

The gene calls are TRBV12-3 or TRBV12-4 and TRBJ2-3; 14 nucleotides align to TRBD2. V shed 3 bases, J shed 0 bases, and the junction held 8 bases outside the gene matches. CDR3 length equals 19 residues. The CDR3 nucleotides read TGTGCCAGCAGTTTCCCGACTAGCGGGGGGGCAATCAGCACAGATACGCAGTATTTT. Its translation: CASSFPTSGGAISTDTQYF.

V usage is TRBV7-9 and J usage is TRBJ2-3; D gene uncertain. This CDR3 contains 15 residues. The germline gives CDR1 SEHNR, CDR2 FQNEAQ (reference sequence). V lost 3 bases, J lost 1 base, and 11 bases lay in between. This CDR3 is CASSLGAYGTDTQYF. The DNA for the CDR3 is TGTGCCAGCAGCTTGGGCGCGTACGGCACAGATACGCAGTATTTT.

This clonotype was recorded only once. The chain combines TRBV15 with TRBJ2-1; D is uncertain. V gave up 0 bases and J gave up 5 bases, with 5 bases separating them. Germline values: CDR1 LNHNV, CDR2 YYDKDF (reference sequence). The CDR3 contains 13 residues. CDR3 region: CATSRDLDNEQFF. CDR3 DNA sequence: TGTGCCACCAGCAGAGATCTTGACAATGAGCAGTTCTTC.

This clonotype was observed a handful of times. This chain links TRBV12-3 or TRBV12-4 with TRBJ1-2; no clear D. This CDR3 has 14 residues. The V end lost 2 bases, the J end lost 8 bases, and 15 bases lay between the germline ends. CDR3 in DNA: TGTGCCAGCAGTTTAAGCCCCATTGGCTACGGCTACACCTTC. Its translation is CASSLSPIGYGYTF.

V and J are TRBV19 and TRBJ1-1, with 7 bases lining up with TRBD1. The V and J ends lost 6 bases and 4 bases, in that order; junction bases with no gene match: 5. Germline CDR1 reads LNHDA; CDR2 reads SQIVND (reference sequence). The CDR3 contains 13 residues. CDR3 residues: CASSFRGFTEAFF. The CDR3 nucleotides are TGTGCCAGTAGCTTCAGGGGGTTCACTGAAGCTTTCTTT.

The sample holds many counts of this clonotype. The chain employs TRBV7-8 and TRBJ2-7; D ambiguous. This CDR3 region has 14 residues. Trimming shortened V by 1 base and J by 0 bases, and 7 bases separated the two germline ends. The germline gives CDR1 SGHVS, CDR2 FQNEAQ. CDR3 sequence (DNA): TGTGCCAGCAGCTTAGGGACGGACTCCTACGAGCAGTACTTC. It translates to CASSLGTDSYEQYF.

To note about this clonotype: At one boundary the junction diverges from the germline segment, which might be a read error. This rearrangement joins TRBV4-1 to TRBJ1-4; TRBD1 agrees at 9 bases. CDR1 and CDR2 from the germline V gene are MGHRA and YSYEKL. This CDR3 spans 16 amino acids. CDR3 in DNA: TGCGCCGGCAGCCAAGCAGTTTTGGACAGGGGAGAAAAACTGTTTTTT. It yields the protein CAGSQAVLDRGEKLFF.

The CDR3 sequence is CASSLGSGGMYNEQFF. As DNA, the CDR3 is TGCGCCAGCAGCTTGGGAAGCGGGGGGATGTACAATGAGCAGTTCTTC. J is TRBJ2-1 and V is TRBV5-1; TRBD2 aligns across 9 bases. Unmatched junction bases numbered 5, after V lost 0 bases and J lost 4 bases. Per the germline V gene, CDR1 is SGHRS and CDR2 is YFSETQ. CDR3 size: 16 residues.

This clonotype was seen a handful of times. The J gene is TRBJ2-1, the V gene TRBV4-2; D gene ambiguous. Deletions cut 0 bases from V and 0 bases from J, with 9 bases between. CDR1 LGHNA and CDR2 YNFKEQ come from the germline V gene. The CDR3 spans 16 residues. The CDR3 DNA is TGTGCCAGCAGCCAAGATGCAGGTTCCTCCTACAATGAGCAGTTCTTC. Translating it yields CASSQDAGSSYNEQFF.

This rearrangement joins TRBV29-1 to TRBJ1-5; 8 bases are a match to TRBD1. In germline, CDR1 is SQVTM, CDR2 ANQGSEA. The junction had 9 bases not matched to a gene; V was cut back by 7 bases and J by 4 bases. The CDR3 is 14 amino acids. CDR3 region: CSALTGEGNQPQHF. CDR3 nucleotides: TGCAGCGCCCTGACAGGGGAAGGTAATCAGCCCCAGCATTTT.